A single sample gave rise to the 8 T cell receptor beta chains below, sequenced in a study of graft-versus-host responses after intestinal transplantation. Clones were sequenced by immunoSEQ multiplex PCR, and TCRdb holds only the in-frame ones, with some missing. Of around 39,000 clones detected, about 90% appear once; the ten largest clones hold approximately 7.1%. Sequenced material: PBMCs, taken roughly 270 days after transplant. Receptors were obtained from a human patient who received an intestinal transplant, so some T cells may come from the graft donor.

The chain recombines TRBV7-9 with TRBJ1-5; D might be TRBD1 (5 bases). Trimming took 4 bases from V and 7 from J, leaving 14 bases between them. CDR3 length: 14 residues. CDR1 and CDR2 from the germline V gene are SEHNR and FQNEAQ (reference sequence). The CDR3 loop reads CASSWDGPAQPQHF. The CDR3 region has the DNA TGTGCCAGCAGCTGGGACGGACCGGCGCAGCCCCAGCATTTT.

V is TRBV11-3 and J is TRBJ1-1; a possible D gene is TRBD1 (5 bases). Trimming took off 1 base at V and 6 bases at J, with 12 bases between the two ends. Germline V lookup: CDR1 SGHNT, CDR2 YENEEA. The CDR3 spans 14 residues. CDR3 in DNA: TGTGCCAGCAGCTTAGTGGGGCTTGAAGCTGAAGCTTTCTTT. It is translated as CASSLVGLEAEAFF.

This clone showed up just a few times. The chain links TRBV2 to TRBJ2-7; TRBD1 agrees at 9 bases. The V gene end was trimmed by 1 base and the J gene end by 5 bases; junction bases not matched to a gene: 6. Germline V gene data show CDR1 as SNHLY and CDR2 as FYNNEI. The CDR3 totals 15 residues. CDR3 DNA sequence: TGTGCCAGCAGTGAAGACAGGGGGCAACTACACGAGCAGTACTTC. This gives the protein CASSEDRGQLHEQYF. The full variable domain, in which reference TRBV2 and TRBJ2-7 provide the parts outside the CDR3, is EPEVTQTPSHQVTQMGQEVILRCVPISNHLYFYWYRQILGQKVEFLVSFYNNEISEKSEIFDDQFSVERPDGSNFTLKIRSTKLEDSAMYFCASSEDRGQLHEQYFGPGTRLTVT.

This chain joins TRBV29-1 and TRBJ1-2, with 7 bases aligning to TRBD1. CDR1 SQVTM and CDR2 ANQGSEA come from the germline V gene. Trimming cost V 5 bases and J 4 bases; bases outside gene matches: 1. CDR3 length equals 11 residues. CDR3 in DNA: TGCAGCGTTCCAGGGGGCTATGGCTACACCTTC. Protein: CSVPGGYGYTF. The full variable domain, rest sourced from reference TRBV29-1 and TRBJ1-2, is SAVISQKPSRDICQRGTSLTIQCQVDSQVTMMFWYRQQPGQSLTLIATANQGSEATYESGFVIDKFPISRPNLTFSTLTVSNMSPEDSSIYLCSVPGGYGYTFGSGTRLTVV.

Here the CDR3 reads CASSDLPSYNEQFF. DNA for the CDR3: TGTGCCAGTTCAGATCTCCCCTCCTACAATGAGCAGTTCTTC. J is TRBJ2-1 and V is TRBV19; D uncertain. The CDR3 has 14 residues. The germline V and J ends were trimmed by 8 bases and 0 bases, with 11 bases remaining between them. In germline, CDR1 is LNHDA, CDR2 SQIVND (reference sequence).

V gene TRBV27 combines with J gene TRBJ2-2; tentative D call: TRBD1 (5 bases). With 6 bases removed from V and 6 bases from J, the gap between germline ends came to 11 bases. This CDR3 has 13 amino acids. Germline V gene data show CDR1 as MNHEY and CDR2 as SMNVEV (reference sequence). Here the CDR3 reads CASRPGWAGELFF. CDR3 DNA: TGTGCCAGCAGACCAGGGTGGGCCGGGGAGCTGTTTTTT.

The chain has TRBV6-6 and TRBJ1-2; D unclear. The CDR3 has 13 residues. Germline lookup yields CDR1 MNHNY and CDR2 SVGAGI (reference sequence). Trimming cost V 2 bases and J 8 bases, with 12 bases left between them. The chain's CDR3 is CASSYGEGGGYTF. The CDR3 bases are TGTGCCAGCAGTTACGGGGAGGGCGGGGGCTACACCTTC.

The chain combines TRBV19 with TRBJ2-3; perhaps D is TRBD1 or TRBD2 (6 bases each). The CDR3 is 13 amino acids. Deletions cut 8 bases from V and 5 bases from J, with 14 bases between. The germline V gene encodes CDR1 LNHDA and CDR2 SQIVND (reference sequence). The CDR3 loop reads CASSGGLKDTQYF. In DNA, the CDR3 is TGTGCCAGTTCTGGGGGGCTCAAAGATACGCAGTATTTT.